This T cell receptor (beta chain) was captured in a study of T cells after yellow fever vaccination. Study-wide points: Most primary-vaccination clones reappeared after the booster (less than 98% CD4, about 90% CD8). A secondary response was less intense yet reached its peak sooner, at day 5 versus 15.

This clonotype turned up a few times. Its matching antigen is unknown. Trimming cost V 7 bases and J 5 bases; bases outside gene matches: 11. The CDR3 sequence is 14 residues long. Germline V gene sequence: CDR1 SGHRS, CDR2 YFSETQ. The TCR cDNA carried a universal primer site and UMIs from 5'RACE template switching. Each CDR3 protein gets one entry after TCRdb re-called the 5' RACE reads with MiXCR. This sample has about 210,000 distinct CDR3 sequences, with approximately 3.3% found just once. The TCR originated in a man younger than 30 who received the YFV17D yellow fever vaccine. This sequence joins TRBV5-1 and TRBJ1-2; TRBD1 matches 7 bases. Material: CD4+ T cells sorted from PBMCs, obtained 10 days after the yellow fever booster vaccination. Here the CDR3 DNA reads TGCGCCAGCTACCCGGGACAGCAAACTTATGGCTACACCTTC. Amino acid sequence: CASYPGQQTYGYTF.